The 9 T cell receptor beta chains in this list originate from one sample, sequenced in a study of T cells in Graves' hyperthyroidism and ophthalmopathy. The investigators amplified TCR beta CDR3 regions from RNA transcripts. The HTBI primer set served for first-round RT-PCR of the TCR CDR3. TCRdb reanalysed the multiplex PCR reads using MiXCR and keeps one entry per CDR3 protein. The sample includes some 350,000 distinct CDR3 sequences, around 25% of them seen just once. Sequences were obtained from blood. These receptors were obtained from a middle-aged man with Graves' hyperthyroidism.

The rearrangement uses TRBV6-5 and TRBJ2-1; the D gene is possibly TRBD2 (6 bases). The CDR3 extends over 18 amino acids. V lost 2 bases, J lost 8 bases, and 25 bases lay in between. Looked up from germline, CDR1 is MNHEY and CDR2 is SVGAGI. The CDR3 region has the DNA TGTGCCAGCAGTTACGATTTCGGAGCGGGCCGGACGGGGCATGAGCAGTTCTTC. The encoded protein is CASSYDFGAGRTGHEQFF.

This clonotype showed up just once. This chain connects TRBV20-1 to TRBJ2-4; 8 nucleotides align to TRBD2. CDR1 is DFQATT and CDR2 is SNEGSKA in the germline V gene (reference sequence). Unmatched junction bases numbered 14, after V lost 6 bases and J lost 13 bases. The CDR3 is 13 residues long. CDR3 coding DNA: TGCAGTGCCGGGGGGCTAGCGGGTGGTACCCAGTACTTC. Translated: CSAGGLAGGTQYF.

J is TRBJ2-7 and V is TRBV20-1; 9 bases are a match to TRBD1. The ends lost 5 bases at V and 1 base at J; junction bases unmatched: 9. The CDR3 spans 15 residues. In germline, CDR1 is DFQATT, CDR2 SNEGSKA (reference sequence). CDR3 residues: CSAHASGQGSYEQYF. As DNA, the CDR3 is TGCAGTGCTCATGCGTCGGGACAGGGATCCTACGAGCAGTACTTC.

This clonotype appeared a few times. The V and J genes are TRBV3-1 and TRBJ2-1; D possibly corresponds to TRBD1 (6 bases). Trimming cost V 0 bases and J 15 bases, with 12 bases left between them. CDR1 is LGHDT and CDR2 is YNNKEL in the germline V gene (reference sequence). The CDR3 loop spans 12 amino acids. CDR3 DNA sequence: TGTGCCAGCAGCCAAGATTGGGGGCGTCTGTTCTTC. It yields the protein CASSQDWGRLFF.

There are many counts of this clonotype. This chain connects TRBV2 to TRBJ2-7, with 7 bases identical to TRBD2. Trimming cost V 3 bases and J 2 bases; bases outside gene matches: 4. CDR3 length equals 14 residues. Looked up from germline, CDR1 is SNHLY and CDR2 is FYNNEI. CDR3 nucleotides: TGTGCCAGCAGTGATCAACGGGGGGCCTACGAGCAGTACTTC. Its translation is CASSDQRGAYEQYF.

In nucleotides, the CDR3 is TGTGCCAGTAGTGACGGACTAGCGGGAAGGATTGAGCAGTTCTTC. This encodes CASSDGLAGRIEQFF. The rearrangement joins TRBV7-2 to TRBJ2-1, with 12 bases aligning to TRBD2. This CDR3 contains 15 residues. Germline V CDR1 and CDR2: SGHTA, FQGNSA. Trimming cost V 9 bases and J 9 bases; bases outside gene matches: 12.

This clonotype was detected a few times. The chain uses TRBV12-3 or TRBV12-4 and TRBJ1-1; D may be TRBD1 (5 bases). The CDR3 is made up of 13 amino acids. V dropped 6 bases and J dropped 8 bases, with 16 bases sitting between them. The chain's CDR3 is CASRGAGSGEAFF. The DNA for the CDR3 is TGTGCCAGCAGAGGGGCGGGCTCGGGGGAAGCTTTCTTT.

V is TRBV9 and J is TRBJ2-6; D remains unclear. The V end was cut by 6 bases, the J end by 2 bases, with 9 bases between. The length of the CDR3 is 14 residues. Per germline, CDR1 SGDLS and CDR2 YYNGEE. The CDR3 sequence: CASKVDPGANVLTF. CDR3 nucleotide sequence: TGTGCCAGCAAGGTAGACCCTGGGGCCAACGTCCTGACTTTC.

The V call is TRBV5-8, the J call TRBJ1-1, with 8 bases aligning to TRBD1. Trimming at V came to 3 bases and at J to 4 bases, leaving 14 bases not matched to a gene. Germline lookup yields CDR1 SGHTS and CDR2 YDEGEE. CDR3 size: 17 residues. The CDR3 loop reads CASSWDRSQGGGTEAFF. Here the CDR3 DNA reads TGTGCCAGCAGCTGGGACAGGAGTCAGGGTGGAGGCACTGAAGCTTTCTTT.